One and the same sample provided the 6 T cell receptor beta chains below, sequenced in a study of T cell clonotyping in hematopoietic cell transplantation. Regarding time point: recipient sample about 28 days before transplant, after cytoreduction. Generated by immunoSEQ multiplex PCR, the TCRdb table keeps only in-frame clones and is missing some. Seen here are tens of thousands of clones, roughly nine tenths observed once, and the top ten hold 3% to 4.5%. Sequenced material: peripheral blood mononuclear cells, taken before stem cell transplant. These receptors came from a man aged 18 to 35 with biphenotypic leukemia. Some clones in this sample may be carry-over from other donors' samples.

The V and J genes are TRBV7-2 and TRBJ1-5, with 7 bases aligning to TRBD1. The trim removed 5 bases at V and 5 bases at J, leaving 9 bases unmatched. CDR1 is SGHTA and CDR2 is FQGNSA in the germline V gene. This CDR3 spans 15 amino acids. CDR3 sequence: CASSPWTGLYQPQHF. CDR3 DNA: TGTGCCAGCAGCCCATGGACAGGCCTCTATCAGCCCCAGCATTTT.

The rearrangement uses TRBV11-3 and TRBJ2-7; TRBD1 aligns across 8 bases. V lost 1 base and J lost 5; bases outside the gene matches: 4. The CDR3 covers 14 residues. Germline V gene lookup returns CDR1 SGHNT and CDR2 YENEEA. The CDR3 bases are TGTGCCAGCAGCTTAGTCAGGGGGCTTCACGAGCAGTACTTC. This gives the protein CASSLVRGLHEQYF.

CDR3 bases: TGCGCCAGCAGCCTTACCGGGACAGACTTTGAGCAGTACTTC. It specifies CASSLTGTDFEQYF. The rearrangement joins TRBV5-1 to TRBJ2-7, with 7 bases matching TRBD1. J gave up 7 bases and V 4 bases, and 11 bases lay outside the gene matches. Germline V gene lookup returns CDR1 SGHRS and CDR2 YFSETQ. The CDR3 totals 14 residues.

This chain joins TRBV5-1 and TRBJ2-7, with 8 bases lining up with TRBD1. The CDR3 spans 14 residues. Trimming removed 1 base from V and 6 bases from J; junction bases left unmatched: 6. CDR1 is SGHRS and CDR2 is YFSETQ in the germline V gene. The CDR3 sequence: CASSLIQGAGEQYF. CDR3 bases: TGCGCCAGCAGCTTGATCCAGGGGGCGGGCGAGCAGTACTTC. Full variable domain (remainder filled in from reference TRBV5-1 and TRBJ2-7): KAGVTQTPRYLIKTRGQQVTLSCSPISGHRSVSWYQQTPGQGLQFLFEYFSETQRNKGNFPGRFSGRQFSNSRSEMNVSTLELGDSALYLCASSLIQGAGEQYFGPGTRLTVT.

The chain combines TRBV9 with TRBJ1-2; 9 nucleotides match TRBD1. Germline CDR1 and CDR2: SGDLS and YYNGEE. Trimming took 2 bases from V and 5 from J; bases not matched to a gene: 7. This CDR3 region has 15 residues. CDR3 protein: CASSVSRDREYGYTF. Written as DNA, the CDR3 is TGTGCCAGCAGCGTCTCCCGGGACAGGGAATATGGCTACACCTTC.

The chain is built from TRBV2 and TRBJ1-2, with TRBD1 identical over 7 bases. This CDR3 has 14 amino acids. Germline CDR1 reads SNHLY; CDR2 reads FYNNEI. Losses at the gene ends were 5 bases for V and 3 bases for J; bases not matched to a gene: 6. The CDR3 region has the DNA TGTGCCAGCAGTTGGAACAGGGGAGACTATGGCTACACCTTC. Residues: CASSWNRGDYGYTF. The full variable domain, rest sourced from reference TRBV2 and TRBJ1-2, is EPEVTQTPSHQVTQMGQEVILRCVPISNHLYFYWYRQILGQKVEFLVSFYNNEISEKSEIFDDQFSVERPDGSNFTLKIRSTKLEDSAMYFCASSWNRGDYGYTFGSGTRLTVV.